Listed here are 30 T cell receptor beta chains from one sample, sequenced in a study of cytomegalovirus exposure and HLA in healthy donors. Method: immunoSEQ multiplex PCR; TCRdb's copy keeps in-frame clones and lacks some. This sample has roughly 80,000 clones, with roughly 93% found just once. Sequences were obtained from PBMCs. The receptors were gathered from a man aged 25-45 years in good health and CMV-seronegative.

The gene calls are TRBV2 and TRBJ1-4; D possibly corresponds to TRBD1 (6 bases). The CDR3 totals 13 residues. The germline V and J ends were trimmed by 9 bases and 8 bases, with 16 bases remaining between them. Germline assignment: CDR1 SNHLY and CDR2 FYNNEI. CDR3 DNA: TGTGCCAGTTGGGCAGGGGTTGGAGAAAAACTGTTTTTT. It codes for CASWAGVGEKLFF.

J is TRBJ1-2 and V is TRBV4-1; 7 nucleotides match TRBD1. The V segment lost 3 bases and the J segment 3 bases; nucleotides outside the gene matches: 4. The CDR3 runs 14 residues. Germline V gene data show CDR1 as MGHRA and CDR2 as YSYEKL. The CDR3 here is CASSHPDRDYGYTF. The CDR3 DNA sequence: TGCGCCAGCAGCCACCCCGACAGGGACTATGGCTACACCTTC.

The chain links TRBV5-1 to TRBJ2-5; 8 positions agree with TRBD1. This CDR3 has 15 residues. CDR1 and CDR2 (germline): SGHRS, YFSETQ. J was trimmed by 1 base and V by 4 bases; bases with no gene match: 6. CDR3 in DNA: TGCGCCAGCAGCATACAGGACAGGGCCCAAGAGACCCAGTACTTC. It is translated as CASSIQDRAQETQYF.

The rearrangement joins TRBV7-8 to TRBJ2-7, with 9 positions matching TRBD1. The germline gives CDR1 SGHVS, CDR2 FQNEAQ. CDR3 length equals 14 residues. V dropped 10 bases and J dropped 4; count of bases not matched to a gene: 11. The CDR3 spells CATTPGQGPYEQYF. As DNA, the CDR3 is TGTGCCACCACTCCGGGACAGGGACCTTACGAGCAGTACTTC.

The V and J genes are TRBV5-8 and TRBJ2-3, with 9 bases aligning to TRBD2. V lost 2 bases, J lost 3 bases, and 10 bases stayed unmatched. The length of the CDR3 is 17 residues. The germline CDR1 and CDR2 sequences are SGHTS and YDEGEE. As DNA, the CDR3 is TGTGCCAGCAGCTTTTCAGCGGGGGGAAGTATGACAGATACGCAGTATTTT. It specifies CASSFSAGGSMTDTQYF.

The chain employs TRBV25-1 and TRBJ1-3; no definite D call. This CDR3 contains 13 residues. V dropped 11 bases and J dropped 3 bases, with 14 bases sitting between them. Per the germline V gene, CDR1 is MGHDK and CDR2 is SYGVNS. In DNA, the CDR3 is TGTGCCGCCGCATTCGGGGTTGGAAACACCATATATTTT. This codes for CAAAFGVGNTIYF. Together with reference TRBV25-1 and TRBJ1-3, the CDR3 gives the full variable domain: EADIYQTPRYLVIGTGKKITLECSQTMGHDKMYWYQQDPGMELHLIHYSYGVNSTEKGDLSSESTVSRIRTEHFPLTLESARPSHTSQYLCAAAFGVGNTIYFGEGSWLTVV.

The chain is built from TRBV10-3 and TRBJ2-5, with 8 bases identical to TRBD2. CDR3 size: 16 residues. V shed 3 bases, J shed 5 bases, and the junction held 11 bases outside the gene matches. The germline V gene encodes CDR1 ENHRY and CDR2 SYGVKD. The CDR3 here is CAISDAAGGWRETQYF. The CDR3 DNA is TGTGCCATCAGTGACGCGGCGGGAGGATGGAGGGAGACCCAGTACTTC.

The chain employs TRBV27 and TRBJ2-7; the D gene is possibly TRBD1 (6 bases). CDR3 size: 14 residues. The V gene lost 6 bases and the J gene lost 3 bases, with 15 bases spanning the gap. The germline gives CDR1 MNHEY, CDR2 SMNVEV (reference sequence). CDR3 sequence (DNA): TGTGCCAGCAGCATAAGGGGGACACACTACGAGCAGTACTTC. Protein: CASSIRGTHYEQYF.

The chain carries TRBV7-8 and TRBJ1-2; no clear D gene. Germline values: CDR1 SGHVS, CDR2 FQNEAQ. V shed 3 bases and J shed 5 bases, with 13 bases lying between them. The length of the CDR3 is 14 residues. CDR3 amino acids: CASSFVEEGYGYTF. DNA of the CDR3: TGTGCCAGCAGCTTTGTGGAAGAGGGATATGGCTACACCTTC.

The chain links TRBV28 to TRBJ1-6; 7 bases are shared with TRBD1. This CDR3 is 14 amino acids long. Per the germline V gene, CDR1 is MDHEN and CDR2 is SYDVKM. V trimming: 5 bases; J trimming: 9 bases; junction bases outside the gene matches: 7. The CDR3 sequence is CASSATGVGSPLHF. Written as DNA, the CDR3 is TGTGCCAGCAGTGCAACAGGGGTTGGTTCACCCCTCCACTTT.

V and J are TRBV6-5 and TRBJ1-1; D is uncertain. The CDR3 length is 14 residues. In germline, CDR1 is MNHEY, CDR2 SVGAGI. The germline V and J ends were trimmed by 6 bases and 11 bases, with 22 bases remaining between them. The CDR3 loop is CASSPPNRVAGAFF. For the CDR3, the DNA is TGTGCCAGCAGCCCGCCAAACCGGGTCGCCGGGGCTTTCTTT.

The CDR3: CASSLVGLYNEQFF. CDR3 DNA: TGTGCCAGCAGTTTAGTGGGACTATACAATGAGCAGTTCTTC. The rearrangement links TRBV27 to TRBJ2-1; 7 positions match TRBD2. V was pared by 2 bases and J by 4 bases, with 2 bases of the junction left unmatched. The CDR3 contains 14 residues. Looked up from germline, CDR1 is MNHEY and CDR2 is SMNVEV (reference sequence).

CDR3 sequence reads: CASSTGGTGLYEQYF. The CDR3 DNA follows: TGTGCCAGTAGTACCGGCGGGACAGGACTCTACGAGCAGTACTTC. V and J are TRBV19 and TRBJ2-7; 8 bases match TRBD1. Germline V gene sequence: CDR1 LNHDA, CDR2 SQIVND (reference sequence). This CDR3 spans 15 amino acids. The trim removed 4 bases at V and 3 bases at J, leaving 8 bases unmatched.

The gene calls are TRBV2 and TRBJ2-3, with D unclear. This CDR3 has 12 residues. Trimming cost V 6 bases and J 4 bases, with 8 bases left between them. Looked up from germline, CDR1 is SNHLY and CDR2 is FYNNEI. The CDR3 loop reads CASSLPPDTQYF. CDR3 in DNA: TGTGCCAGCAGCCTACCCCCAGATACGCAGTATTTT.

The chain is built from TRBV7-9 and TRBJ2-5; TRBD2 matches at 8 bases. The J segment lost 5 bases and the V segment lost 5 bases, leaving 1 base of the junction unmatched. The length of the CDR3 is 12 residues. In germline, CDR1 is SEHNR, CDR2 FQNEAQ (reference sequence). CDR3 DNA sequence: TGTGCCAGCAGCACGGGGGGGGAGACCCAGTACTTC. Amino acid sequence: CASSTGGETQYF.

The chain carries TRBV28 and TRBJ1-5, with 8 nucleotides matching TRBD1. After removal of 5 bases from V and 1 base from J, the junction contained 4 bases not matched to a gene. CDR1 and CDR2 (germline): MDHEN, SYDVKM. The CDR3 runs 15 residues. CDR3 sequence (DNA): TGTGCCAGCAGTCCGACAGGGGCGAGCAATCAGCCCCAGCATTTT. As protein: CASSPTGASNQPQHF.

The chain recombines TRBV5-1 with TRBJ1-3; unclear D gene. V was cut by 5 bases and J by 0 bases, with 3 bases left in between. The length of the CDR3 is 12 residues. CDR1 is SGHRS and CDR2 is YFSETQ in the germline V gene. The CDR3 region has the DNA TGCGCCAGCAGTATCTCTGGAAACACCATATATTTT. Amino acid sequence: CASSISGNTIYF.

V and J are TRBV6-5 and TRBJ2-7; a possible D gene is TRBD2 (5 bases). CDR1 is MNHEY, CDR2 SVGAGI, per germline. The CDR3 spans 11 residues. Trimming took 7 bases from V and 6 from J, leaving 10 bases between them. The DNA for the CDR3 is TGTGCCAGCACGGATGGAGGCGAGCAGTACTTC. Protein product: CASTDGGEQYF.

This chain uses TRBV7-9 with TRBJ2-2; 8 nucleotides align to TRBD2. This CDR3 has 16 residues. Germline trimming cut 1 base from V and 1 base from J; bases unmatched to any gene: 2. Germline CDR1 SEHNR, CDR2 FQNEAQ (reference sequence). The CDR3 DNA reads as TGTGCCAGCAGCTTAGTGCGGGGGGAGAACACCGGGGAGCTGTTTTTT. This gives the protein CASSLVRGENTGELFF. The full variable domain, its missing parts supplied by reference TRBV7-9 and TRBJ2-2, is DTGVSQNPRHKITKRGQNVTFRCDPISEHNRLYWYRQTLGQGPEFLTYFQNEAQLEKSRLLSDRFSAERPKGSFSTLEIQRTEQGDSAMYLCASSLVRGENTGELFFGEGSRLTVL.

This sequence joins TRBV6-5 and TRBJ2-1, with 9 bases identical to TRBD2. The CDR3 length is 15 residues. Trimming cost V 5 bases and J 0 bases; bases outside gene matches: 2. In germline, CDR1 is MNHEY, CDR2 SVGAGI. The CDR3 spells CASSVSGGSYNEQFF. The CDR3 nucleotides are TGTGCCAGCAGTGTTAGCGGGGGCTCCTACAATGAGCAGTTCTTC.

This clone was found a few times. The chain links TRBV5-8 to TRBJ1-3; 8 bases align to TRBD1. The CDR3 contains 14 residues. Trimming cost V 7 bases and J 0 bases; bases outside gene matches: 3. Germline loops: CDR1 SGHTS, CDR2 YDEGEE. CDR3 DNA: TGTGCCAGCCTACAGGGGGGCTCTGGAAACACCATATATTTT. Translating gives CASLQGGSGNTIYF.

This chain joins TRBV28 and TRBJ2-7, with 7 bases that match TRBD1. CDR3 size: 17 residues. The trim removed 6 bases at V and 0 bases at J, leaving 14 bases unmatched. Germline-derived CDR1 and CDR2 are MDHEN and SYDVKM. The CDR3 is CASRPVDGDSDSYEQYF. The CDR3 DNA reads TGTGCCAGCAGACCGGTAGACGGGGACAGCGACTCCTACGAGCAGTACTTC.

The chain uses TRBV14 and TRBJ2-1; D perhaps matches TRBD1 (6 bases). There are 15 residues in the CDR3. The V end was cut by 3 bases, the J end by 9 bases, with 18 bases between. Per the germline V gene, CDR1 is SGHDN and CDR2 is FVKESK. CDR3 sequence reads: CASSHLRGHRSEQFF. CDR3 nucleotide sequence: TGTGCCAGCAGCCACCTCCGGGGACACCGCAGTGAGCAGTTCTTC.

This chain uses TRBV21-1 with TRBJ2-7; the table's D gene call, TRBD2, was not cross checked with the DNA. TRBV21-1 has pseudogene status. The CDR3 runs 22 residues. CDR3 amino acids: CASSKVTSGNYRRTISSYEQYF. DNA for the CDR3: TGTGCCAGCAGCAAAGTGACTAGCGGAAACTACCGGAGAACGATAAGCTCCTACGAGCAGTACTTC.

In its sample, this clone was seen once. Sequence at one end of the junction differs from germline and may be a read error. The CDR3 coding sequence is TGTGCCAGCAGCCAAGATATCGGGGGACTAGCGGGACTCGCCTGGGACTTC. Its protein product is CASSQDIGGLAGLAWDF. The genes are TRBV4-2 and TRBJ2-5; 13 bases line up with TRBD2. Germline assignment: CDR1 LGHNA and CDR2 YNFKEQ. The CDR3 length is 17 residues.

This chain joins TRBV15 and TRBJ2-1; no clear D gene. V was trimmed by 0 bases and J by 6 bases, leaving 9 bases between them. CDR3 length: 14 amino acids. Germline values: CDR1 LNHNV, CDR2 YYDKDF (reference sequence). This chain's CDR3 is CATSRDLEPNEQFF. The CDR3 coding sequence is TGTGCCACCAGCAGAGATCTTGAGCCCAATGAGCAGTTCTTC.

J is TRBJ2-2 and V is TRBV28; 7 bases fit TRBD1. V was clipped by 5 bases and J by 1 base; unmatched bases: 4. The CDR3 covers 15 residues. Germline V gene sequence: CDR1 MDHEN, CDR2 SYDVKM. The CDR3 region has the DNA TGTGCCAGCAGTCCTCGGACAGGGAACACCGGGGAGCTGTTTTTT. This gives the protein CASSPRTGNTGELFF.

The chain joins TRBV28 to TRBJ1-5, with 9 bases that match TRBD1. Looked up from germline, CDR1 is MDHEN and CDR2 is SYDVKM. The V segment lost 5 bases and the J segment 6 bases; nucleotides outside the gene matches: 5. This CDR3 is built from 14 residues. This chain's CDR3 is CASSTGTGIQPQHF. DNA for the CDR3: TGTGCCAGCAGTACCGGGACAGGGATTCAGCCCCAGCATTTT.

This chain uses TRBV28 with TRBJ1-5, with D perhaps matching TRBD1 (6 bases). CDR1 and CDR2 (germline): MDHEN, SYDVKM. V was shortened by 3 bases and J by 2 bases, with 8 bases between the two germline ends. There are 14 residues in the CDR3. CDR3 sequence (DNA): TGTGCCAGCAGTTTCGGGGGGCGCAATCAGCCCCAGCATTTT. It codes for CASSFGGRNQPQHF.

The rearrangement joins TRBV9 to TRBJ2-7, with 7 bases lining up with TRBD1. V was clipped by 0 bases and J by 2 bases; unmatched bases: 8. This CDR3 region has 16 residues. The germline V gene has CDR1 SGDLS and CDR2 YYNGEE. The CDR3 DNA reads TGTGCCAGCAGCGTAGGAAGGGACAGAACACCCTACGAGCAGTACTTC. Translation: CASSVGRDRTPYEQYF.